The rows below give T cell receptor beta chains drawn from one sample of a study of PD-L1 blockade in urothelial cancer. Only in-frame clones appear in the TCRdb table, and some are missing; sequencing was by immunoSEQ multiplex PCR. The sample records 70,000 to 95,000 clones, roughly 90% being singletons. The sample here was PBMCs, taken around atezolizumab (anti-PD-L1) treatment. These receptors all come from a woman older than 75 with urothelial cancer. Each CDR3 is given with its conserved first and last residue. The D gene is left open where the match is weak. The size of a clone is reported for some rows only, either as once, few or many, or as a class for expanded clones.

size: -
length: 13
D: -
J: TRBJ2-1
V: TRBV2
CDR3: CASSEDILNEQFF
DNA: TGTGCCAGCAGTGAAGATATCCTCAATGAGCAGTTCTTC

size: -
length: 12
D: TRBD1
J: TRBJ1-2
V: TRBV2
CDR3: CASFFRGDGYTF
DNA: TGTGCCAGCTTCTTCAGGGGGGATGGCTACACCTTC

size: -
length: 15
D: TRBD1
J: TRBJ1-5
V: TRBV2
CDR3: CASRGGTGKGQPQHF
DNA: TGTGCCAGCAGAGGCGGGACAGGGAAGGGTCAGCCCCAGCATTTT

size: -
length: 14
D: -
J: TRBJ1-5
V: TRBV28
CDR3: CASSLRLSNQPQHF
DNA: TGTGCCAGCAGTTTAAGACTGAGCAATCAGCCCCAGCATTTT

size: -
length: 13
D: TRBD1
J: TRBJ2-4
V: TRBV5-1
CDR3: CASSDRGQDIQYF
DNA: TGCGCCAGCAGCGACAGGGGGCAGGACATTCAGTACTTC

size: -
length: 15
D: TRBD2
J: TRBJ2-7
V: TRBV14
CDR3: CASSARALAGPEQYF
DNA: TGTGCCAGCAGCGCAAGGGCCCTAGCGGGACCCGAGCAGTACTTC

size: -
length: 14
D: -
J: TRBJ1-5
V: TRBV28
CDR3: CASSLLQISQPQHF
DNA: TGTGCCAGCAGTTTATTGCAGATAAGTCAGCCCCAGCATTTT

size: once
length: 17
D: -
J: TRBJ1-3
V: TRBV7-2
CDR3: CASSRNSPTTSGNTIYF
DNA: TGTGCCAGCAGTCGAAACTCCCCAACCACCTCTGGAAACACCATATATTTT

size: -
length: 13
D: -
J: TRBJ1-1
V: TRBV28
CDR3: CASRPTRNTEAFF
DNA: TGTGCCAGCAGGCCGACAAGGAACACTGAAGCTTTCTTT

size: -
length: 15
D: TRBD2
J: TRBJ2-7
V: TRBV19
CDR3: CASSPEAGATYEQYF
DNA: TGTGCCAGTAGTCCCGAAGCGGGAGCTACCTACGAGCAGTACTTC

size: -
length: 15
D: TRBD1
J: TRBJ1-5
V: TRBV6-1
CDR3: CASKETGGNNQPQHF
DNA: TGTGCCAGCAAAGAGACAGGGGGGAACAATCAGCCCCAGCATTTT

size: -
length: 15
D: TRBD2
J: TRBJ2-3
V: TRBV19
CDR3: CASSPGGGPADTQYF
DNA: TGTGCCAGTAGTCCCGGCGGGGGGCCTGCAGATACGCAGTATTTT

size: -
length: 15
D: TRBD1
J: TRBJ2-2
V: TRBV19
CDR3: CATRGRRDRTGELFF
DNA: TGTGCCACCAGGGGGCGAAGGGACCGCACCGGGGAGCTGTTTTTT

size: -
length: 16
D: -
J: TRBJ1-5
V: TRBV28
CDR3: CASSLLSGEGNQPQHF
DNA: TGTGCCAGCAGTTTATTGTCAGGGGAGGGTAATCAGCCCCAGCATTTT

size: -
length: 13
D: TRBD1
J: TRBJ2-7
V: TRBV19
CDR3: CATATGISYEQYF
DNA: TGTGCCACCGCGACAGGGATCTCCTACGAGCAGTACTTC

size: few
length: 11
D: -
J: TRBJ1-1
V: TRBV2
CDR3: CASSERGGAFF
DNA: TGTGCCAGCAGTGAACGAGGGGGAGCTTTCTTT

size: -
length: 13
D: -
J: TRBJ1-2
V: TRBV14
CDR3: CASSQAGSGGYTF
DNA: TGTGCCAGCAGCCAGGCAGGGTCGGGTGGCTACACCTTC

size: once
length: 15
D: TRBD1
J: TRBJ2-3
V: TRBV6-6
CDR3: CASSLQGQAGDTQYF
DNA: TGTGCCAGCAGCTTACAGGGACAGGCGGGAGATACGCAGTATTTT

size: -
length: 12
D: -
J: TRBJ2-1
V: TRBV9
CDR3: CASSVGREEQFF
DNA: TGTGCCAGCAGCGTGGGGCGGGAAGAGCAGTTCTTC

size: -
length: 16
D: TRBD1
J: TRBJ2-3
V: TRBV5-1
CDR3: CASSPAGTGVTDTQYF
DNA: TGCGCCAGCAGCCCAGCCGGGACAGGGGTTACAGATACGCAGTATTTT

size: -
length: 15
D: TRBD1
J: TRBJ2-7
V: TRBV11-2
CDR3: CASSPRTGESYEQYF
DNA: TGTGCCAGCAGCCCCCGGACAGGGGAGTCCTACGAGCAGTACTTC

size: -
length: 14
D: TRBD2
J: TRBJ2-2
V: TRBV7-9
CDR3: CASSPRGGPGELFF
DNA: TGTGCCAGCAGCCCTCGGGGGGGGCCCGGGGAGCTGTTTTTT